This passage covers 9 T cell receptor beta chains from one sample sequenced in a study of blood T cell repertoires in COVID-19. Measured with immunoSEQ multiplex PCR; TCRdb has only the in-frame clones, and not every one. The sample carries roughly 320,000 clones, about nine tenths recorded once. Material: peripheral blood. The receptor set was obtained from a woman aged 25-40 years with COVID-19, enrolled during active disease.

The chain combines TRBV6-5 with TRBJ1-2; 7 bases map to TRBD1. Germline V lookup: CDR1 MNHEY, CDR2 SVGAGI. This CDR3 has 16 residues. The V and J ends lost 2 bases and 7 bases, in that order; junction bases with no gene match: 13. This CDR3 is CASSYTVTGEGSGYTF. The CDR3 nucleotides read TGTGCCAGCAGTTACACGGTCACAGGGGAAGGGTCTGGCTACACCTTC.

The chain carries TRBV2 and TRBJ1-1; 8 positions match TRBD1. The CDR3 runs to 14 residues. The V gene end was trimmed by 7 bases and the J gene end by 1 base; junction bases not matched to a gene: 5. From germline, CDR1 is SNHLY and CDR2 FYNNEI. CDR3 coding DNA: TGTGCCAGCACCCGACAGGGGAGGAACACTGAAGCTTTCTTT. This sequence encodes CASTRQGRNTEAFF.

The CDR3 nucleotides read TGTGCCAGCAAAAGGGACAGGCTCCAAGAGACCCAGTACTTC. Translating it yields CASKRDRLQETQYF. The V gene is TRBV2, the J gene TRBJ2-5; the match to TRBD1 covers 8 bases. Germline V gene lookup returns CDR1 SNHLY and CDR2 FYNNEI. V lost 7 bases and J lost 1; bases outside the gene matches: 5. This CDR3 comprises 14 residues. The variable domain in full, with the rest retrieved from reference TRBV2 and TRBJ2-5, is EPEVTQTPSHQVTQMGQEVILRCVPISNHLYFYWYRQILGQKVEFLVSFYNNEISEKSEIFDDQFSVERPDGSNFTLKIRSTKLEDSAMYFCASKRDRLQETQYFGPGTRLLVL.

The CDR3 DNA sequence: TGTGCCAGCAGCTTGACTAGCGGGGGTGAGACCCAGTACTTC. Encoded protein: CASSLTSGGETQYF. J is TRBJ2-5 and V is TRBV13, with 12 bases aligning to TRBD2. The CDR3 spans 14 residues. Per the germline V gene, CDR1 is PRHDT and CDR2 is FYEKMQ (reference sequence). Losses at the gene ends were 3 bases for V and 5 bases for J; bases not matched to a gene: 1.

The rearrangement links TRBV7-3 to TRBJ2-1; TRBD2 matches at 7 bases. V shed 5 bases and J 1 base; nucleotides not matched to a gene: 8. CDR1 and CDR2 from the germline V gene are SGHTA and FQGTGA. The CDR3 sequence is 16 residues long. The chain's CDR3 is CASSPLGGGSYNEQFF. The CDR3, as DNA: TGTGCCAGCAGCCCACTGGGGGGAGGGTCCTACAATGAGCAGTTCTTC.

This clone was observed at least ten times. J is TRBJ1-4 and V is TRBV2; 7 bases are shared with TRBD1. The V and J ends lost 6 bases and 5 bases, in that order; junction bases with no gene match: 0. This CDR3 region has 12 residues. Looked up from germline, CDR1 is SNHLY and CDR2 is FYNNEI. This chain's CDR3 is CASSRGNEKLFF. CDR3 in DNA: TGTGCCAGCAGCAGGGGGAATGAAAAACTGTTTTTT.

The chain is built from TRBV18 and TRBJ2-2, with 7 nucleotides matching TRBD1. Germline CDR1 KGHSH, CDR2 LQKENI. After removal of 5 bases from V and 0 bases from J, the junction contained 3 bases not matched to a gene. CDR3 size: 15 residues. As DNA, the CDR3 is TGTGCCAGCTCATGGGACAGCCCGAACACCGGGGAGCTGTTTTTT. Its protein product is CASSWDSPNTGELFF.

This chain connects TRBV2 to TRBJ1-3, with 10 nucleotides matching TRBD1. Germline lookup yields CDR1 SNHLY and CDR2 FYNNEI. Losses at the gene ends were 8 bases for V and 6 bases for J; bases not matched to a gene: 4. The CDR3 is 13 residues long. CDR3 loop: CASQTGGPNTIYF. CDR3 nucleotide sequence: TGTGCCAGCCAGACAGGGGGCCCAAACACCATATATTTT.

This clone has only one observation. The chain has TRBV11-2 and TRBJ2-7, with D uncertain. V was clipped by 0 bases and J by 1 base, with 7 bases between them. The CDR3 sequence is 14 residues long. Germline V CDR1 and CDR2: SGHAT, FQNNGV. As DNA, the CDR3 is TGTGCCAGCAGCTTAGACCCAACATCCTACGAGCAGTACTTC. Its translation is CASSLDPTSYEQYF.